This entry concerns a single T cell receptor beta chain. The antigen remains undetermined. Profiling relied on immunoSEQ multiplex PCR, and the TCRdb table lists in-frame clones only, not all of them. The data hold 30,000 to 45,000 clones, with more than 65% observed a single time. CDR3 length equals 15 residues. The V end was cut by 3 bases, the J end by 3 bases, with 11 bases between. CDR1 is KGHSH, CDR2 LQKENI, per germline. This sample was taken from a study of Siglec-9 on CD8 T cells in melanoma. Study-level results: An effector memory CD8+ subset marked by Siglec-9 reportedly appeared to gather in melanoma.

The sequenced sample consisted of Siglec-9- CD8+ T cells sorted from blood. The chain recombines TRBV18 with TRBJ2-2, with D unresolved. The origin of this receptor is a human donor in good health. CDR3 residues: CASSPLVSDTGELFF. CDR3 DNA: TGTGCCAGCTCACCCCTTGTCAGCGACACCGGGGAGCTGTTTTTT.